This T cell receptor (beta chain) derives from a study of blood T cells in healthy people across ages (dated by TCRdb to between 2014 and 2017). Regarding the study in general: In model experiments, template switching captured roughly one uniquely barcoded TCR beta cDNA molecule for every two T cells. Age-related changes in TCR beta repertoire diversity were measured in the study by deep sequencing normalized with unique cDNA molecular identifiers. To avoid experimental bias, donors of different ages were distributed randomly across sequencing lanes. Donors were grouped into four age groups: young (average about 15 years), middle-aged (over 35), aged (around 56) and long-lived (less than 85). For two donors (one aged 18 to 30 and one aged 80 or older), the study analyzed two additional independent replicas of 1 million unique cDNA reads from the same blood draw.

The CDR3, from cysteine to phenylalanine, totals 15 residues. The entry retains the CDR3 DNA only, 45 bases that are in frame from base 1. CDR1 and CDR2 are read off the germline V gene (reference sequence) as LGHDT and YNNKEL. This clonotype was observed a single time. The antigen it binds to is not known. Qualities for individual bases were not recorded, and no much larger clone is one base off. Donors were under 40 systemically healthy Caucasian individuals from Russia aged roughly 6 to 90 years. Approximately 9.3 milliliters of peripheral blood were drawn from each donor into EDTA-treated Vacutainer tubes. Ficoll-Paque density-gradient centrifugation was used to isolate PBMCs, with at least 7 million per sample. Total RNA, at least 6 micrograms per sample, was extracted from PBMCs with Trizol reagent. For every donor, flow cytometry on a PBMC aliquot measured the percentage of naive CD45RAhigh/CD27high T cells.

Libraries were prepared through 5' RACE. Reads for this sample came from an Illumina HiSeq 2500. A second PCR of roughly 7 to 12 cycles was performed with a sample-barcoded 5' primer and a J-beta primer mix. Each TCR beta cDNA molecule received a unique molecular identifier from a template-switch 5' adaptor carrying 12 random nucleotides. At least 2.5 million CDR3-containing paired-end reads were obtained from each sample. All of the RNA was converted into first-strand cDNA using the Mint cDNA synthesis kit, with a TRBC-specific oligonucleotide serving as the primer. Following uracil-DNA glycosylase treatment, all cDNA underwent a first 18-cycle PCR with the universal primers M1SS and BC2_uni_R. On the study's bioinformatics: For normalization, 1 million high-quality reads, each with a distinct molecular identifier, were randomly selected from each sample. Reads sharing molecular identifiers were discarded rather than binned into consensus sequences. MiTCR, set to a Q25 quality threshold and the strictest error-elimination algorithm, was used for CDR3 identification, clonotype clustering and error correction. A nonparametric unseen species model using Euler transformation provided a lower-bound estimate of total TCR beta diversity. TCRdb reprocessed the public reads (quality trimming at Q25 with fastp, clone calling with MiXCR) and kept in-frame beta chains. Identical CDR3 proteins give one entry, which carries the most common genes and DNA. TCRdb, rather than the study authors, made the V and J calls. The sample table lists approximately 1.5 million distinct CDR3 sequences, roughly 43% of them with a count of one. Approximately 4.1% of the sample is in the top ten clones.

What the study reported, not specific to this receptor: Because donor CMV infection status was unknown, age-related changes in expanded clonotypes were potentially confounded. Observed TCR beta diversity per million T cells fell roughly linearly with age, and a significant reduction was already apparent by age roughly 40. Conclusive comparison of naive and antigen-experienced compartments was prevented by the profiling of bulk unsorted PBMCs. Estimates of total diversity from one million sequenced T cells were regarded as lower bounds and underestimates. Observed TCR beta diversity correlated strongly with the percentage of naive T cells measured by flow cytometry. Compared with the aged group, the long-lived group had more naive CD4+ T cells, fewer expanded clones and increased TCR diversity, a pattern suggesting age selection.

Recombination linked TRBV3-1 to TRBJ2-1, with the D gene tentatively TRBD1 or TRBD2, based on 5 matching bases in each. The closer fit of TRBJ2-7 to the DNA end suggests the J call may be wrong. The sequence was collected from a woman younger than 30 in good health. Source material: blood. In nucleotides, the sequence is TGTGCCAGCAGCCCCAAGGGGAGCTCCTACAATGAGCAGTACTTC. Its protein reads: CASSPKGSSYNEQYF.